The next 3 T cell receptor beta chains were all read from a single sample in a study of cytomegalovirus exposure and HLA in healthy donors. 13 Jbeta primers and 60 Vbeta primers were used for the PCR. Here immunoSEQ multiplex PCR was the method, and the copy in TCRdb shows in-frame clones only, minus some. The sample holds about 190,000 clones, 81% seen once. The sequencing sample was made of PBMCs. The source is a man aged 45-65 years in good health and CMV-seronegative.

The chain joins TRBV2 to TRBJ1-1; 9 bases agree with TRBD1. V was clipped by 6 bases and J by 6 bases; unmatched bases: 14. This CDR3 is 16 amino acids long. CDR1 and CDR2 from the germline V gene are SNHLY and FYNNEI. The CDR3 is CASRGDRGRTFPEAFF. The CDR3 nucleotides are TGTGCCAGCAGAGGAGACAGGGGGAGAACGTTTCCTGAAGCTTTCTTT.

This clone was seen more than once but under ten times. This chain joins TRBV19 and TRBJ1-4; D may be TRBD1 (5 bases). The V end lost 6 bases, the J end lost 6 bases, and 11 bases lay between the germline ends. The CDR3 is 13 amino acids. CDR1 and CDR2 from the germline V gene are LNHDA and SQIVND (reference sequence). The CDR3 is CASREQADEKLFF. The CDR3 DNA sequence: TGTGCCAGTAGGGAACAGGCGGATGAAAAACTGTTTTTT. The full variable domain, completed using reference TRBV19 and TRBJ1-4, is DGGITQSPKYLFRKEGQNVTLSCEQNLNHDAMYWYRQDPGQGLRLIYYSQIVNDFQKGDIAEGYSVSREKKESFPLTVTSAQKNPTAFYLCASREQADEKLFFGSGTQLSVL.

As to this clone: At one boundary the junction diverges from the germline segment, which might be a read error. The rearrangement joins TRBV7-9 to TRBJ1-1; D is perhaps TRBD1 (5 bases). Germline V CDR1 and CDR2: SEHNR, FQNEAQ (reference sequence). This CDR3 comprises 15 residues. The CDR3 region is CSSSLGQGLDTEAFF. The CDR3 bases are TGTTCCAGCAGCTTGGGGCAGGGATTGGACACTGAAGCTTTCTTT.